This TCR beta chain was recovered during a study of T cells expressing NK-cell markers. On the study more broadly: The study drew TCR beta repertoires from sorted CD3+CD56+NKG2C+, CD3+CD56+NKG2C- and CD3+CD56-NKG2C+ T cells. The study sequenced eight donors, seven HCMV-seropositive and one seronegative. Study-level results: Similarly, these clonotypes led the CD3+CD56-NKG2C+ fraction as well in a few donors.

To note about this clonotype: Its antigen is as yet unknown.

Libraries used 5'RACE template switching adding universal primer site and UMIs. After re-calling the 5' RACE reads, TCRdb lists one entry per CDR3 protein, DNA absent. This sample's clone table lists about 30,000 distinct CDR3 sequences. Germline CDR1 and CDR2: MDHEN and SYDVKM. CDR3 length equals 12 residues. Specimen: blood T cells: a sorted CD56 or NKG2C T cell subset, CD4+ or CD8+ T cells, or bulk PBMC T cells (not recorded which). This receptor was taken from a woman aged 18 to 75 in good health. This chain connects TRBV28 to TRBJ2-7; TCRdb gives TRBD1 as the D gene, but with no DNA this cannot be confirmed. This CDR3 is CASGQGSYEQYF.